The sequence of this T cell receptor beta chain was determined in a study of Ad26.COV2.S vaccination and SARS-CoV-2 variants. Turning to the study itself: Dosing was one shot or two shots 56 days apart. General study points: Vaccine and placebo recipients had similar non-spike TCR breadth.

Trimming pared 0 bases from V and 1 base from J, leaving 10 bases between. The germline V gene has CDR1 SGHDT and CDR2 YYEEEE. This CDR3 is built from 15 residues. Generated by immunoSEQ multiplex PCR, the TCRdb table keeps only in-frame clones and is missing some. The sample consists of about 680,000 clones, around 92% of them appearing once. Treatment noted: some 20 received Ad26.COV2.S at low or high dose, single or two shots; a few received placebo; per-sample allocation not given. On day 63 after the first injection, vaccine and placebo recipients gave samples. The vaccine delivered Wuhan-strain SARS-CoV-2 spike through an Ad26 vector. In regard to this clone: Its antigen is as yet unknown.

Sequencing was performed on peripheral blood, taken in a trial of Ad26.COV2.S vaccine versus placebo. The chain combines TRBV5-6 with TRBJ1-1; D remains ambiguous. This clonotype originated in a person between 18 and 60 years old who received the Ad26.COV2.S COVID-19 vaccine or a placebo. Written as DNA, the CDR3 is TGTGCCAGCAGCTTGGCCCGTTTAGGGAACACTGAAGCTTTCTTT. Translated, it gives CASSLARLGNTEAFF. The whole variable domain, filled in from reference TRBV5-6 and TRBJ1-1, reads DAGVTQSPTHLIKTRGQQVTLRCSPKSGHDTVSWYQQALGQGPQFIFQYYEEEERQRGNFPDRFSGHQFPNYSSELNVNALLLGDSALYLCASSLARLGNTEAFFGQGTRLTVV.